The 20 T cell receptor beta chains below were found in one sample sequenced in a study of blood T cell repertoires in COVID-19. TCRdb's copy holds only in-frame clones and misses some; the assay was immunoSEQ multiplex PCR. The sample carries 150,000 to 200,000 clones, roughly 80% recorded once. Sequencing was carried out using peripheral blood. The source of these receptors is an elderly woman with acute or convalescent COVID-19.

J is TRBJ2-7 and V is TRBV6-5; the match to TRBD1 covers 10 bases. Germline lookup yields CDR1 MNHEY and CDR2 SVGAGI. This CDR3 has 15 amino acids. V dropped 6 bases and J dropped 4; count of bases not matched to a gene: 9. The CDR3 nucleotides are TGTGCCAGCAGAGTAGGGGGGACAGGGGAGTACGAGCAGTACTTC. Protein: CASRVGGTGEYEQYF.

The sample holds one count of this clone. The genes are TRBV9 and TRBJ2-3, with 7 positions matching TRBD2. The junction had 5 bases not matched to a gene; V was cut back by 0 bases and J by 4 bases. This CDR3 is 15 amino acids long. CDR1 is SGDLS and CDR2 is YYNGEE in the germline V gene. Here the CDR3 DNA reads TGTGCCAGCAGCGTAGGTAGCGGGTCCGCAGATACGCAGTATTTT. It is translated as CASSVGSGSADTQYF.

The V gene is TRBV5-1, the J gene TRBJ2-5; 9 nucleotides match TRBD1. Germline loops: CDR1 SGHRS, CDR2 YFSETQ. CDR3 length: 14 residues. V shed 5 bases, J shed 4 bases, and the junction held 6 bases outside the gene matches. The chain's CDR3 is CASRVTGGRETQYF. CDR3 in DNA: TGCGCCAGCAGAGTGACAGGGGGTCGAGAGACCCAGTACTTC.

The genes are TRBV27 and TRBJ2-5; 8 bases agree with TRBD1. The ends lost 3 bases at V and 2 bases at J; junction bases unmatched: 2. Germline loops: CDR1 MNHEY, CDR2 SMNVEV (reference sequence). CDR3 length: 14 residues. CDR3 DNA: TGTGCCAGCAGTTTCGACAGGGGACAAGAGACCCAGTACTTC. Translating gives CASSFDRGQETQYF.

This clone was detected only once. The V gene is TRBV6-5, the J gene TRBJ2-7, with D perhaps TRBD1 (5 bases). The CDR3 has 14 amino acids. Germline CDR1 reads MNHEY; CDR2 reads SVGAGI. Trimming removed 7 bases from V and 0 bases from J, with 13 bases in between. CDR3 in amino acids: CASNTQESSYEQYF. The DNA for the CDR3 is TGTGCCAGCAACACACAGGAGAGCTCCTACGAGCAGTACTTC.

This clone was detected once. The chain is built from TRBV11-2 and TRBJ1-3, with D hard to call. Trimming pared 1 base from V and 0 bases from J, leaving 4 bases between. Germline CDR1 reads SGHAT; CDR2 reads FQNNGV. This CDR3 is 14 amino acids long. DNA for the CDR3: TGTGCCAGCAGCTTAGCCAGCTCTGGAAACACCATATATTTT. Encoded protein: CASSLASSGNTIYF.

The CDR3 loop reads CASSQDDRVDEAFF. CDR3 nucleotide sequence: TGTGCCAGCAGCCAAGATGACAGGGTAGATGAAGCTTTCTTT. This rearrangement joins TRBV3-1 (or the pseudogene TRBV3-2) to TRBJ1-1; 7 bases match TRBD1. Unmatched junction bases numbered 5, after V lost 0 bases and J lost 7 bases. This CDR3 contains 14 residues. Germline V gene sequence: CDR1 LGHDT, CDR2 YNNKEL (reference sequence).

The chain carries TRBV19 and TRBJ1-5; unclear D gene. CDR3 length: 13 residues. The germline V and J ends were trimmed by 4 bases and 6 bases, with 10 bases remaining between them. In germline, CDR1 is LNHDA, CDR2 SQIVND (reference sequence). CDR3 coding DNA: TGTGCCAGTAGTACCGGGTGGCTTCAGCCCCAGCATTTT. Residues: CASSTGWLQPQHF.

The chain has TRBV30 and TRBJ1-6; no definite D call. Trimming left V 7 bases short and J 5 bases short, with 12 bases between. This CDR3 has 13 amino acids. CDR1 is GTSNPN and CDR2 is SVGIG in the germline V gene (reference sequence). CDR3 DNA: TGTGCCTACGATGACAACCATAATTCACCCCTCCACTTT. It encodes CAYDDNHNSPLHF.

The chain carries TRBV2 and TRBJ1-3; perhaps TRBD1 as D (6 bases). The germline V gene has CDR1 SNHLY and CDR2 FYNNEI. Trimming removed 3 bases at V and 5 bases at J, with 11 bases between. The CDR3 runs 14 residues. CDR3 amino acids: CASSDTRGRNTIYF. The DNA for the CDR3 is TGTGCCAGCAGTGACACCAGGGGAAGAAACACCATATATTTT.

V is TRBV7-2 and J is TRBJ2-3, with a possible D match to TRBD2 (5 bases). Trimming stripped 0 bases from V and 4 bases from J, with 5 bases between. CDR1 and CDR2 (germline): SGHTA, FQGNSA. The CDR3 is made up of 13 amino acids. In nucleotides, the CDR3 is TGTGCCAGCAGCTTAGCGGGAGCAGATACGCAGTATTTT. It translates to CASSLAGADTQYF. Variable domain in full (rest from reference TRBV7-2 and TRBJ2-3): GAGVSQSPSNKVTEKGKDVELRCDPISGHTALYWYRQSLGQGLEFLIYFQGNSAPDKSGLPSDRFSAERTGGSVSTLTIQRTQQEDSAVYLCASSLAGADTQYFGPGTRLTVL.

The chain joins TRBV19 to TRBJ1-4; 7 bases are shared with TRBD1. The CDR3 sequence is 14 residues long. Germline V gives CDR1 LNHDA, CDR2 SQIVND (reference sequence). V was clipped by 5 bases and J by 3 bases; unmatched bases: 3. The CDR3 protein is CASSSGTANEKLFF. The DNA for the CDR3 is TGTGCCAGTAGTTCCGGGACAGCTAATGAAAAACTGTTTTTT.

This clone was seen a single time. V and J are TRBV19 and TRBJ1-2; D is unresolved. In germline, CDR1 is LNHDA, CDR2 SQIVND (reference sequence). Deletions cut 1 base from V and 2 bases from J, with 8 bases between. The length of the CDR3 is 14 residues. CDR3 sequence: CASSIGVQNYGYTF. The CDR3 nucleotides read TGTGCCAGTAGTATAGGAGTACAGAACTATGGCTACACCTTC.

This clone showed up just a few times. The genes are TRBV10-3 and TRBJ1-4; 10 nucleotides agree with TRBD1. Germline CDR1 ENHRY, CDR2 SYGVKD. The V segment lost 6 bases and the J segment 7 bases; nucleotides outside the gene matches: 5. This CDR3 is 14 amino acids long. The CDR3 DNA reads as TGTGCCATCAGCCGGACAGGGGGAATTGAAAAACTGTTTTTT. It encodes CAISRTGGIEKLFF.

The V gene is TRBV28, the J gene TRBJ1-5; perhaps TRBD1 as D (5 bases). Germline V CDR1 and CDR2: MDHEN, SYDVKM. The length of the CDR3 is 14 residues. Trimming shortened V by 1 base and J by 6 bases, and 10 bases separated the two germline ends. CDR3 residues: CASSLFRVGQPQHF. The CDR3 nucleotides read TGTGCCAGCAGTTTATTCAGGGTTGGTCAGCCCCAGCATTTT.

This chain joins TRBV2 and TRBJ1-3, with D tentatively TRBD1 (5 bases). The CDR3 is 15 residues long. Germline lookup yields CDR1 SNHLY and CDR2 FYNNEI. V shed 0 bases and J shed 3 bases, with 9 bases lying between them. In DNA, the CDR3 is TGTGCCAGCAGTGAAGCCCGCGGGGGTGGAAACACCATATATTTT. It encodes CASSEARGGGNTIYF.

This clone was detected only a few times. The V and J genes are TRBV6-6 and TRBJ2-1; D remains ambiguous. The ends were cut back, 6 bases at V and 0 bases at J, with 15 bases in the middle. Germline V gene data show CDR1 as MNHNY and CDR2 as SVGAGI (reference sequence). CDR3 size: 16 residues. The CDR3 reads CASSPSRGSSYNEQFF. In DNA, the CDR3 is TGTGCCAGCAGCCCTTCCCGCGGAAGCTCCTACAATGAGCAGTTCTTC.

The chain links TRBV18 to TRBJ2-7, with TRBD2 matching 8 bases. With V trimmed by 3 bases and J by 6 bases, 4 bases remained unmatched. The germline CDR1 and CDR2 sequences are KGHSH and LQKENI. The CDR3 loop spans 13 amino acids. Here the CDR3 reads CASSPSGGREQYF. In DNA form, the CDR3 reads TGTGCCAGCTCACCCTCGGGGGGGCGCGAGCAGTACTTC.

The gene calls are TRBV29-1 and TRBJ1-1; 8 nucleotides align to TRBD1. The CDR3 consists of 12 residues. V dropped 7 bases and J dropped 2; count of bases not matched to a gene: 3. Per germline, CDR1 SQVTM and CDR2 ANQGSEA. CDR3 nucleotides: TGCAGCGCTGGACAGGGAAACACTGAAGCTTTCTTT. This encodes CSAGQGNTEAFF.

This rearrangement joins TRBV6-6 to TRBJ2-6; no clear D. The CDR3 has 16 residues. The V gene's germline CDR1 is MNHNY and CDR2 SVGAGI (reference sequence). The ends were cut back, 0 bases at V and 4 bases at J, with 10 bases in the middle. Written as DNA, the CDR3 is TGTGCCAGCAGTTACTCAAGTCGCCGGGGGGCCAACGTCCTGACTTTC. Translated: CASSYSSRRGANVLTF.